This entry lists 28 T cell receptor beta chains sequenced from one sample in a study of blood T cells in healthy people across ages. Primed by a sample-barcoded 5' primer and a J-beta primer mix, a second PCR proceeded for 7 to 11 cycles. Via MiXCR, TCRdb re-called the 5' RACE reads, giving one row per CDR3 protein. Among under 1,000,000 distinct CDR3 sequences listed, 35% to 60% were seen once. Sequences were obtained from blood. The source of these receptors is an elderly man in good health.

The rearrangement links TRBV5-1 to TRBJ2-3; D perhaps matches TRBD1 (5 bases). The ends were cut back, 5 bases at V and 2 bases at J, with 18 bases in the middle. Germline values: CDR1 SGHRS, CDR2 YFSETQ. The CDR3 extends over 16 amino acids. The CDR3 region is CASRFEAGITTDTQYF. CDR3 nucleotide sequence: TGCGCCAGCAGGTTTGAAGCAGGGATAACCACAGATACGCAGTATTTT.

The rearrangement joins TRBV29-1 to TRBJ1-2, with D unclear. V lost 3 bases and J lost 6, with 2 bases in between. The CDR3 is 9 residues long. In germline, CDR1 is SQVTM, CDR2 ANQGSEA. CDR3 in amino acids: CSVDDGYTF. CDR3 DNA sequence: TGCAGCGTTGATGATGGCTACACCTTC.

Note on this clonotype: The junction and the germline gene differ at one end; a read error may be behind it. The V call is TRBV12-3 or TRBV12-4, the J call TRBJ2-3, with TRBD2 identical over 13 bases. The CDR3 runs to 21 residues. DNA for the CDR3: TGTGCCAGCAGTTTAAGACTAGGACTAGCGGGAGCCCCCCGGGACACAGGTACGCAGTATTTT. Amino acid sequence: CASSLRLGLAGAPRDTGTQYF.

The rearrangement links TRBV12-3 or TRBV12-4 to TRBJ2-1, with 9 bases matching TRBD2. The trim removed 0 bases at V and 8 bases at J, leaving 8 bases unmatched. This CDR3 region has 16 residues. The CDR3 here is CASSLALAGGLHEQFF. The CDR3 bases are TGTGCCAGCAGTTTAGCGCTCGCGGGAGGGCTGCATGAGCAGTTCTTC.

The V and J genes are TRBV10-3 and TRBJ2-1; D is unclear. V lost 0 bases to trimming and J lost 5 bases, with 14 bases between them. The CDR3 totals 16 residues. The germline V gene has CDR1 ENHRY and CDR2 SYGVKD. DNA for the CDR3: TGTGCCATCAGTGAGTCGGGTAGAAGGCCCCACAATGAGCAGTTCTTC. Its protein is CAISESGRRPHNEQFF.

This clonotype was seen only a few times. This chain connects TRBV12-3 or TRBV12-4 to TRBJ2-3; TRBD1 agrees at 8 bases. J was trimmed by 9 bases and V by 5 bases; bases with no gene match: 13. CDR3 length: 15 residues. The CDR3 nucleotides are TGTGCCAGCAGTGCCCTAGGACAGGGCGCAGGGACGCAGTATTTT. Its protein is CASSALGQGAGTQYF.

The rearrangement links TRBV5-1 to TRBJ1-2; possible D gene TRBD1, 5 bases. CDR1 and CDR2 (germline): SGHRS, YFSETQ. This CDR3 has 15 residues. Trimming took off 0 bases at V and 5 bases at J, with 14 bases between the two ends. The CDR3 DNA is TGCGCCAGCAGCTTGGAACAGGCGATACTTTATGGCTACACCTTC. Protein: CASSLEQAILYGYTF.

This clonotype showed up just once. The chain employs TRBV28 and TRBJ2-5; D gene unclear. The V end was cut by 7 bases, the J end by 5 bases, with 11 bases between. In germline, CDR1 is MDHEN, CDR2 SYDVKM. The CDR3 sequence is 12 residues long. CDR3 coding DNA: TGTGCCAGCACGTTGGGCTGGGAGACCCAGTACTTC. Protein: CASTLGWETQYF.

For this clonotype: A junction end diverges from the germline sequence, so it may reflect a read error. This CDR3 is CASSLISGSSYSEQFF. CDR3 bases: TGTGCCAGCAGCCTCATAAGCGGGAGCTCCTACAGTGAGCAGTTCTTC. The chain has TRBV7-3 and TRBJ2-1; 8 nucleotides line up with TRBD2. This CDR3 contains 16 residues. Germline assignment: CDR1 SGHTA and CDR2 FQGTGA.

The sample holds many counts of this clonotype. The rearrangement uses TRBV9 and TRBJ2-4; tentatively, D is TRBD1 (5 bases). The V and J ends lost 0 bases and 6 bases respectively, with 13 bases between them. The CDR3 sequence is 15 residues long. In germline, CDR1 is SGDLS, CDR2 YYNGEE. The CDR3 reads CASSVGPRAVNIQYF. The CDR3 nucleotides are TGTGCCAGCAGCGTAGGACCCAGGGCGGTAAACATTCAGTACTTC.

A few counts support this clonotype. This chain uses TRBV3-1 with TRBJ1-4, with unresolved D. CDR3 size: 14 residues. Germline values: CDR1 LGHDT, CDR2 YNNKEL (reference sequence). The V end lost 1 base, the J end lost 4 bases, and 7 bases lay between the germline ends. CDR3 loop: CASSQARYNEKLFF. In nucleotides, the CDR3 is TGTGCCAGCAGCCAAGCCAGATATAATGAAAAACTGTTTTTT.

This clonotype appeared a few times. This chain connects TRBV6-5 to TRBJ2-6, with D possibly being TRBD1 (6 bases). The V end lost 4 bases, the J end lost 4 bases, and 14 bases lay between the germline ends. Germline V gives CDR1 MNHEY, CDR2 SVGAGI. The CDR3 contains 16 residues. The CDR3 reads CASSWGNRAGANVLTF. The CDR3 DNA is TGTGCCAGCAGTTGGGGGAACAGGGCAGGGGCCAACGTCCTGACTTTC.

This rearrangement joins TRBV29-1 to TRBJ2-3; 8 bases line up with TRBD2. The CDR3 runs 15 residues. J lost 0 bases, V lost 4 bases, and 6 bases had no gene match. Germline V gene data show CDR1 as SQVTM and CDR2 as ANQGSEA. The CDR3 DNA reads TGCAGCGTTGTTAGGGCTAGCGGGAGCACAGATACGCAGTATTTT. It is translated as CSVVRASGSTDTQYF.

The CDR3 sequence: CASTRRESGNEQFF. For the CDR3, the DNA is TGTGCCAGCACACGGCGGGAGTCGGGAAATGAGCAGTTCTTC. This rearrangement joins TRBV2 to TRBJ2-1, with 7 bases lining up with TRBD2. This CDR3 is 14 amino acids long. Per germline, CDR1 SNHLY and CDR2 FYNNEI. Unmatched junction bases numbered 10, after V lost 7 bases and J lost 7 bases.

The CDR3: CASSISRSSDTQYF. The DNA of the CDR3 is TGTGCCAGCAGTATCTCGCGGTCATCAGATACGCAGTATTTT. The chain employs TRBV6-5 and TRBJ2-3; D is unresolved. Per the germline V gene, CDR1 is MNHEY and CDR2 is SVGAGI. V lost 5 bases, J lost 4 bases, and 13 bases lay in between. The CDR3 contains 14 residues.

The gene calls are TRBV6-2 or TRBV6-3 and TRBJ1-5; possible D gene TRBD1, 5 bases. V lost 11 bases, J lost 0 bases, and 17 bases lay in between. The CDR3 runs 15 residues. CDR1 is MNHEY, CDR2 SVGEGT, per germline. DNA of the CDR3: TGTGCCGGCGGAGATGGGACCTATAGCAATCAGCCCCAGCATTTT. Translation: CAGGDGTYSNQPQHF.

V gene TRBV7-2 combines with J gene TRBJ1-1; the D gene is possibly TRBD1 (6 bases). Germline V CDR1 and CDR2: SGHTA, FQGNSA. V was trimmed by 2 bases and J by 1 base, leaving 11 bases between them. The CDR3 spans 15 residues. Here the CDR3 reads CASSLRGGRNTEAFF. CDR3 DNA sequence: TGTGCCAGCAGCTTAAGGGGGGGCAGGAACACTGAAGCTTTCTTT.

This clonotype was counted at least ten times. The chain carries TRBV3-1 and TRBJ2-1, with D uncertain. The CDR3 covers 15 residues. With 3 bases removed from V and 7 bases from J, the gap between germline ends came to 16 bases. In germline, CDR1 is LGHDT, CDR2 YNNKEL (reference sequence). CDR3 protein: CASSQSVSNLNEQFF. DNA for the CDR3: TGTGCCAGCAGCCAGTCGGTTTCCAACTTAAATGAGCAGTTCTTC.

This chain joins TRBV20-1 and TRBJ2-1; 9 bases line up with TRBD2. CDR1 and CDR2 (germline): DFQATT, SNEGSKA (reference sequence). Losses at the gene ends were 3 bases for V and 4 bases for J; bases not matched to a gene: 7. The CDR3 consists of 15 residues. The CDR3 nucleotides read TGCAGTGCTAGCCCCCTAGCGGGGAGATACAATGAGCAGTTCTTC. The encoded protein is CSASPLAGRYNEQFF.

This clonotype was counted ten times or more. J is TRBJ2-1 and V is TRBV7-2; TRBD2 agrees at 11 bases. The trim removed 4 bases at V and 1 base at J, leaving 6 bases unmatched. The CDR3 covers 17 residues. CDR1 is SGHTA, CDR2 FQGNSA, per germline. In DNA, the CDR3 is TGTGCCAGCAGCTCTTTAGCGGGAGGGCCATCCTACAATGAGCAGTTCTTC. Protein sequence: CASSSLAGGPSYNEQFF.

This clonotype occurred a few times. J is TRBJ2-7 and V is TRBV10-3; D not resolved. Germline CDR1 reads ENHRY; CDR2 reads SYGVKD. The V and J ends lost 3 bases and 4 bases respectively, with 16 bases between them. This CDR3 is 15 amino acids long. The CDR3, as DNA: TGTGCCATCAGTGACCCCACCGAAGTGGGTTACGAGCAGTACTTC. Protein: CAISDPTEVGYEQYF.

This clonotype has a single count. CDR3 in amino acids: CASTDSRIMGTDTQYF. The CDR3 nucleotides read TGTGCCAGCACCGACAGCCGGATAATGGGCACAGATACGCAGTATTTT. This rearrangement joins TRBV5-4 to TRBJ2-3, with D possibly being TRBD1 (5 bases). The CDR3 is 16 residues long. Germline V gene lookup returns CDR1 SGHNT and CDR2 YYREEE (reference sequence). Trimming took 6 bases from V and 1 from J, leaving 18 bases between them.

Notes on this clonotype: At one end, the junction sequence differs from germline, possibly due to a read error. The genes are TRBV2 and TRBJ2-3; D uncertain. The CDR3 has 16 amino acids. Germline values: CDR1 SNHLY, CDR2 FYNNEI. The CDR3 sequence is CARSEELSSYGDTQYF. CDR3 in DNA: TGTGCCAGGAGTGAAGAATTAAGTTCTTATGGAGATACGCAGTATTTT.

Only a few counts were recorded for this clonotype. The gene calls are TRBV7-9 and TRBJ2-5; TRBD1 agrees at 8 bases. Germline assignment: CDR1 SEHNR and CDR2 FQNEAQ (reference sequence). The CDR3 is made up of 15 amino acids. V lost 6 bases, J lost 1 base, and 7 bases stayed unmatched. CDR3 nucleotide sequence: TGTGCCAGCAGTTTCCCTGGGACAGGCCAAGAGACCCAGTACTTC. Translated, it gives CASSFPGTGQETQYF.

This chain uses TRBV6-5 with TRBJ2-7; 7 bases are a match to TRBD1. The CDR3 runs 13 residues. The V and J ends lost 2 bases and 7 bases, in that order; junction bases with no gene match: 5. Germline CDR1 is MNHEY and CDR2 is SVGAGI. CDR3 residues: CASSYDRAEEQYF. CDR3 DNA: TGTGCCAGCAGTTACGACAGGGCGGAAGAGCAGTACTTC.

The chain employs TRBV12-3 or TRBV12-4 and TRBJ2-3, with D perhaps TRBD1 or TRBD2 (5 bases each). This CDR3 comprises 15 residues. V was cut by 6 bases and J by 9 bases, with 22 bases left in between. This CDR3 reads CASSPSWGPAGTQYF. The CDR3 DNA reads TGTGCCAGCAGCCCCTCCTGGGGACCCGCAGGGACGCAGTATTTT.

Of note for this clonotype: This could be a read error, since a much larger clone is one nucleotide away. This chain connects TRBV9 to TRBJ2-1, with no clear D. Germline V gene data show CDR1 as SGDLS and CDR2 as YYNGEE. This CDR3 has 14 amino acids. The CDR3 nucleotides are TGTGCCAGCAGCGTAGGACCGGCTCTGGATGAGCAGCTCTTC. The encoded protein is CASSVGPALDEQLF.

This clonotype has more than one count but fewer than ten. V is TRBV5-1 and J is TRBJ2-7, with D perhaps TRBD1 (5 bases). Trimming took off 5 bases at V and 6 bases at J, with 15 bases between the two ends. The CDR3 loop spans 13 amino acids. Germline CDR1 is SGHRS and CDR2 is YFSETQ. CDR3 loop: CASSIGVTFEQYF. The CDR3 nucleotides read TGCGCCAGCAGTATAGGGGTAACGTTCGAGCAGTACTTC.